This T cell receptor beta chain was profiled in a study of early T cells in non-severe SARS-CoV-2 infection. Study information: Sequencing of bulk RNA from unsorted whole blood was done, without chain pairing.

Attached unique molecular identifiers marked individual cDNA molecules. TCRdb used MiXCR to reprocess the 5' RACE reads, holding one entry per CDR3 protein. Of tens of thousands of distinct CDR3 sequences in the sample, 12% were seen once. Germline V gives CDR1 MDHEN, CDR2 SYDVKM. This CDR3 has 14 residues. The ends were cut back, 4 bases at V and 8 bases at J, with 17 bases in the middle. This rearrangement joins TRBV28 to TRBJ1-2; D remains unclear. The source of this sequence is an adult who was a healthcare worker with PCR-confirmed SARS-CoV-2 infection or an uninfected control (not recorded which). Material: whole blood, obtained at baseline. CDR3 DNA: TGTGCCAGCAGTTCAGACCGGACCTGGCAGGGCTACACCTTC. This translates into CASSSDRTWQGYTF.